This T cell receptor beta chain was recorded in a study of OX40 agonist ivuxolimab in advanced cancers. Assay used: immunoSEQ multiplex PCR; TCRdb lists only in-frame clones, some missing. The table lists some 95,000 clones, approximately 85% of them singletons. In this sample, this clone turned up once. Trimming took off 4 bases at V and 4 bases at J, with 17 bases between the two ends. Germline V gene lookup returns CDR1 SGHRS and CDR2 YFSETQ. CDR3 length: 15 amino acids. The clonotype comes from an adult with an advanced solid tumor such as melanoma, head and neck, liver or kidney cancer. Source: CD4+ or CD8+ T cells sorted from blood, taken in a trial of the OX40 agonist ivuxolimab. The chain recombines TRBV5-1 with TRBJ1-2; D not certain. CDR3 protein: CASSPGERVVYGYTF. CDR3 DNA: TGCGCCAGCAGCCCGGGAGAGAGGGTGGTCTATGGCTACACCTTC. The full variable domain, in which reference TRBV5-1 and TRBJ1-2 provide the parts outside the CDR3, is KAGVTQTPRYLIKTRGQQVTLSCSPISGHRSVSWYQQTPGQGLQFLFEYFSETQRNKGNFPGRFSGRQFSNSRSEMNVSTLELGDSALYLCASSPGERVVYGYTFGSGTRLTVV.